The sequence of this T cell receptor beta chain was determined in a study of T cell changes during pregnancy in multiple sclerosis. The data were produced by immunoSEQ multiplex PCR, yet TCRdb's version contains in-frame clones alone and is incomplete. Of fewer than 50,000 clones listed, about 90% are singletons. CDR3 length: 16 amino acids. In germline, CDR1 is MGHRA, CDR2 YSYEKL. V lost 0 bases, J lost 6 bases, and 7 bases stayed unmatched. The material sequenced was CD8+ T cells from peripheral blood mononuclear cells, taken in the first trimester of pregnancy. The source is a female donor with multiple sclerosis, enrolled in a pregnancy study. V is TRBV4-1 and J is TRBJ2-1; 8 bases map to TRBD2. CDR3 protein: CASSQEGAGEGNEQFF. CDR3 sequence (DNA): TGCGCCAGCAGCCAAGAAGGAGCGGGAGAGGGCAATGAGCAGTTCTTC.